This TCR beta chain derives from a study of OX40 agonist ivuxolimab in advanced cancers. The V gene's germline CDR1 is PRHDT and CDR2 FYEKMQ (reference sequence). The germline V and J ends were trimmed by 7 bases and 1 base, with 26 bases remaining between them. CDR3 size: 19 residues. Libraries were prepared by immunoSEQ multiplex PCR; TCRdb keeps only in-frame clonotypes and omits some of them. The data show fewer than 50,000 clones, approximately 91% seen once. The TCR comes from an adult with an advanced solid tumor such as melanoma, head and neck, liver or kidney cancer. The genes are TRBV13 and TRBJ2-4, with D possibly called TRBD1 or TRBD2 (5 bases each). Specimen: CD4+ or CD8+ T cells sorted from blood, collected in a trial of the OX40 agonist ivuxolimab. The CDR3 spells CASTTYGAGSDRAKNIQYF. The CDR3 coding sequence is TGTGCCAGCACCACTTACGGGGCAGGGAGTGATCGGGCCAAAAACATTCAGTACTTC.